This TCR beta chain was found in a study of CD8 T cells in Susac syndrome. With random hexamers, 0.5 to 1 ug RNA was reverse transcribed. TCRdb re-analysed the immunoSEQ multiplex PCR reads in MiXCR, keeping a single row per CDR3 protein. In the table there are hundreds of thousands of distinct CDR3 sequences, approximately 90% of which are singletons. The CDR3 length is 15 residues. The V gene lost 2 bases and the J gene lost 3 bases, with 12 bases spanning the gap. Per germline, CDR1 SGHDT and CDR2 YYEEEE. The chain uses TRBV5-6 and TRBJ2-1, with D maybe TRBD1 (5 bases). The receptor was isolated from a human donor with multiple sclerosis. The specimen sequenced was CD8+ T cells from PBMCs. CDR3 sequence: CASSFRGSYYNEQFF. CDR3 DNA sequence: TGTGCCAGCAGCTTTAGGGGCTCGTACTACAATGAGCAGTTCTTC.